The present entry profiles one TCR beta chain with its context. What it binds is unknown. V was pared by 4 bases and J by 3 bases, with 5 bases between. Germline V gives CDR1 LGHNA, CDR2 YNFKEQ. CDR3 length equals 12 residues. The data were produced by immunoSEQ multiplex PCR, yet TCRdb's version contains in-frame clones alone and is incomplete. The sample lists 400,000 to 600,000 clones, approximately 95% occurring once. The data were taken from a study of shared clonotypes between healthy human individuals. Study observations and caveats: Four donors shared around 5.1% of their naive CD4 clonotypes.

Sequenced material: naive CD4+ T cells sorted from blood. The subset denotes: CD45RA+ positively selected. This rearrangement joins TRBV4-2 to TRBJ2-3, with D unresolved. The TCR sequence derives from a woman aged 25 to 45 in good health. The CDR3 protein is CASSRSTDTQYF. In DNA, the CDR3 is TGTGCCAGCAGCCGATCAACAGATACGCAGTATTTT.